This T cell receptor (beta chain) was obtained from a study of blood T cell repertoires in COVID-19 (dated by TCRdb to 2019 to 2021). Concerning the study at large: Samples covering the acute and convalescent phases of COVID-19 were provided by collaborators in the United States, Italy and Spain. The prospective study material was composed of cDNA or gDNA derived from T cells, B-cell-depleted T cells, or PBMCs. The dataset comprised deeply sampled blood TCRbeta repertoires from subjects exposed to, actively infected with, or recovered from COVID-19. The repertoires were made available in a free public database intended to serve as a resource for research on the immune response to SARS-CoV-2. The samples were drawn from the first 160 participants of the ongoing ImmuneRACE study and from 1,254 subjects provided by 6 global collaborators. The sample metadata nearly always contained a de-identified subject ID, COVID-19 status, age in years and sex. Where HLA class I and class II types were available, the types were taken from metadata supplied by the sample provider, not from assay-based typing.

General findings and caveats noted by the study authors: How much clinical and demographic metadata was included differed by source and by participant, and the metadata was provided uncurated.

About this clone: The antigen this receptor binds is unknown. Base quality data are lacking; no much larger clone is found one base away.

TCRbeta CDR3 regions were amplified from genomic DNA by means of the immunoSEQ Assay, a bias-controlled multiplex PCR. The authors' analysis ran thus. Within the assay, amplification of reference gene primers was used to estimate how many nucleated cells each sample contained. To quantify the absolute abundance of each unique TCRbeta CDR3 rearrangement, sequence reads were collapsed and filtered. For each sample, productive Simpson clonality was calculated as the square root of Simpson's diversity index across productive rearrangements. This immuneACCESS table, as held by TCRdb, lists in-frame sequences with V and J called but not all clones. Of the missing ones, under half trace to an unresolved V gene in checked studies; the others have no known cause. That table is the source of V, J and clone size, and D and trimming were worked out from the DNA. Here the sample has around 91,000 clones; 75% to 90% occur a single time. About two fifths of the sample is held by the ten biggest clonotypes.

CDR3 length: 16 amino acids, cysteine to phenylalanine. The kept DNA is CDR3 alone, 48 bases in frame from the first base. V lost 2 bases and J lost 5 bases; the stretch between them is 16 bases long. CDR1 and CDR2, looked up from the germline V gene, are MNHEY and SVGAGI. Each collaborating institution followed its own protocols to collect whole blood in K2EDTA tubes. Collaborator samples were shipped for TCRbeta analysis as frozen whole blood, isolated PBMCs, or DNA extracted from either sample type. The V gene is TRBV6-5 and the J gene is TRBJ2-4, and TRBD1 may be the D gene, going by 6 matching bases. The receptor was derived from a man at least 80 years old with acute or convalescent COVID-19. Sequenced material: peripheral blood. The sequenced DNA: TGTGCCAGCAGTTACGTGGGGGCAGGCCTACAAAACATTCAGTACTTC. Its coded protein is CASSYVGAGLQNIQYF.